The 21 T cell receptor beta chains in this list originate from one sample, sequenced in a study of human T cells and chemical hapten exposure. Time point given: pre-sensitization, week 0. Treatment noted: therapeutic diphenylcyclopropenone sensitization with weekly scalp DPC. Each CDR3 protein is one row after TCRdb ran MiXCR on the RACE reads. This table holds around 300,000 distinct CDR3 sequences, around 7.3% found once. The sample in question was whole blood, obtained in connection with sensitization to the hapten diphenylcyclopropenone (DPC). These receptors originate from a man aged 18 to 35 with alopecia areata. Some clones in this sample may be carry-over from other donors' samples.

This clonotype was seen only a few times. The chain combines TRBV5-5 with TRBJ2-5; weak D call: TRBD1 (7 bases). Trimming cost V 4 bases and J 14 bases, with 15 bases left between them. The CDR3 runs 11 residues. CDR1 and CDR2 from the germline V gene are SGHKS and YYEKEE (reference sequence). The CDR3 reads CASSTTGTFYF. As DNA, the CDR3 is TGTGCCAGCAGCACGACAGGGACTTTTTACTTC.

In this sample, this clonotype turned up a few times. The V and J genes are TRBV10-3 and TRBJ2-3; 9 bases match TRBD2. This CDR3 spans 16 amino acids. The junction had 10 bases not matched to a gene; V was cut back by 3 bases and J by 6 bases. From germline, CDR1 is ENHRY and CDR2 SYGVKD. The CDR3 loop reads CAISESPSGEGDTQYF. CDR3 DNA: TGTGCCATCAGTGAATCCCCTAGCGGGGAGGGTGATACGCAGTATTTT.

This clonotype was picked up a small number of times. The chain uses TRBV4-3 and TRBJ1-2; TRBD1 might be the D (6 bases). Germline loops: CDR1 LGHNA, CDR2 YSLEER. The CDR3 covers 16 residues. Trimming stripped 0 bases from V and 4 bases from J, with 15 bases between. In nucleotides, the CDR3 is TGCGCCAGCAGCCAAGATTTCCGGGGGGGCACCTATGGCTACACCTTC. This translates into CASSQDFRGGTYGYTF.

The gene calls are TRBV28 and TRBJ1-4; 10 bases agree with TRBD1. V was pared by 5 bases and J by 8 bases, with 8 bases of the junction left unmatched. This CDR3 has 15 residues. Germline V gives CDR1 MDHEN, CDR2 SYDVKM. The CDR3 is CASSPPGQGYEKLFF. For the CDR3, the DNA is TGTGCCAGCAGTCCACCGGGACAGGGGTACGAAAAACTGTTTTTT. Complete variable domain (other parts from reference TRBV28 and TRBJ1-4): DVKVTQSSRYLVKRTGEKVFLECVQDMDHENMFWYRQDPGLGLRLIYFSYDVKMKEKGDIPEGYSVSREKKERFSLILESASTNQTSMYLCASSPPGQGYEKLFFGSGTQLSVL.

DNA of the CDR3: TGTGCCAGCTCCCCGCCGATGGCGCCGGGGCAGCCCCAGCATTTT. This gives the protein CASSPPMAPGQPQHF. V is TRBV18 and J is TRBJ1-5; D is unresolved. Germline V CDR1 and CDR2: KGHSH, LQKENI. CDR3 length: 15 residues. V gave up 6 bases and J gave up 7 bases, with 19 bases separating them.

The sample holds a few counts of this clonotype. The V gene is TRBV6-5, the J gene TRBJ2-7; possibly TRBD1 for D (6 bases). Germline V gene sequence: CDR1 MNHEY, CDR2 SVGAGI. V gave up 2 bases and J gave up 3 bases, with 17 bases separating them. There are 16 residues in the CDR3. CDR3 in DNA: TGTGCCAGCAGTTACAACGGACAGCAGTACCTCTACGAGCAGTACTTC. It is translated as CASSYNGQQYLYEQYF.

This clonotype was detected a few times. The CDR3: CASSSSTRVYEQYF. As DNA, the CDR3 is TGTGCCAGCAGTTCTAGCACGCGGGTCTACGAGCAGTACTTC. J is TRBJ2-7 and V is TRBV28, with D possibly matching TRBD2 (5 bases). The CDR3 runs to 14 residues. The germline CDR1 and CDR2 sequences are MDHEN and SYDVKM. V gave up 4 bases and J gave up 3 bases, with 13 bases separating them.

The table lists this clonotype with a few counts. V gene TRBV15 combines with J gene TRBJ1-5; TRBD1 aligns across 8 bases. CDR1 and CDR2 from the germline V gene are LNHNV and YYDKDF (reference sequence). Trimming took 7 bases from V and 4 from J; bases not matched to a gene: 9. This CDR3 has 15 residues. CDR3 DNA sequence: TGTGCCACCACCTCGGACAGGGTCGCGAATCAGCCCCAGCATTTT. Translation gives CATTSDRVANQPQHF.

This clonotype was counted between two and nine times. The CDR3 region is CASSLLISTEAFF. The CDR3 DNA reads TGTGCCAGCAGTTTACTCATCTCCACTGAAGCTTTCTTT. The chain carries TRBV7-7 and TRBJ1-1; D ambiguous. There are 13 residues in the CDR3. Germline CDR1 reads SSHAT; CDR2 reads FNYEAQ (reference sequence). With 6 bases removed from V and 4 bases from J, the gap between germline ends came to 12 bases. The whole variable domain, remainder taken from reference TRBV7-7 and TRBJ1-1, is GAGVSQSPRYKVTKRGQDVTLRCDPISSHATLYWYQQALGQGPEFLTYFNYEAQPDKSGLPSDRFSAERPEGSISTLTIQRTEQRDSAMYRCASSLLISTEAFFGQGTRLTVV.

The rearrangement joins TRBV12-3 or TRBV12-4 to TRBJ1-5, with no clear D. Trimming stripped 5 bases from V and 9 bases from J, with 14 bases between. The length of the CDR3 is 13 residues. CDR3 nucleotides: TGTGCCAGCAGTCTTTTTCTAAGCCCGCCCCAGCATTTT. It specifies CASSLFLSPPQHF.

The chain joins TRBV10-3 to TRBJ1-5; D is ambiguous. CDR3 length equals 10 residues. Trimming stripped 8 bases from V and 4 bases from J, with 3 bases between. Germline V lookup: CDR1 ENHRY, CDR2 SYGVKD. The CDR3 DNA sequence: TGTGCCATCGGGAATCAGCCCCAGCATTTT. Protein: CAIGNQPQHF.

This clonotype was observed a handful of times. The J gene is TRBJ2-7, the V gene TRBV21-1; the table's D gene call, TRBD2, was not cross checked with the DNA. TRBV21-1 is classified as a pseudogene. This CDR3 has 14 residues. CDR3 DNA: TGTGCCAGCAGCAAACCCCGGGACTTCTACGAGCAGTACGTC. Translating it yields CASSKPRDFYEQYV.

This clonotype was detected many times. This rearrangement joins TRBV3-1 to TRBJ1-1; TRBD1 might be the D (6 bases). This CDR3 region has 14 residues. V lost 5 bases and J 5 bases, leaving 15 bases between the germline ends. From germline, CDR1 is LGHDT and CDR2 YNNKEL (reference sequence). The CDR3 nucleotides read TGTGCCAGCAGCACGGGGGGGGCTGGGACTGAAGCTTTCTTT. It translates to CASSTGGAGTEAFF.

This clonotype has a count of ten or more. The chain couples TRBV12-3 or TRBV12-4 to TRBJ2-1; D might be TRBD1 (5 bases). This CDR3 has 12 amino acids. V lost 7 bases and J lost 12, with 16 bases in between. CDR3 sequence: CASTFVPQGQFF. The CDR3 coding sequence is TGTGCCAGCACGTTCGTCCCCCAGGGGCAGTTCTTC.

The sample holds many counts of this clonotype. The CDR3 is CASSLNYEQYF. Here the CDR3 DNA reads TGTGCCAGCAGCTTGAACTACGAGCAGTACTTC. The chain is built from TRBV7-2 and TRBJ2-7, with D unclear. V was cut by 3 bases and J by 3 bases, with 3 bases left in between. The germline V gene has CDR1 SGHTA and CDR2 FQGNSA. The CDR3 extends over 11 amino acids. The full variable domain, with the rest looked up from reference TRBV7-2 and TRBJ2-7, is GAGVSQSPSNKVTEKGKDVELRCDPISGHTALYWYRQSLGQGLEFLIYFQGNSAPDKSGLPSDRFSAERTGGSVSTLTIQRTQQEDSAVYLCASSLNYEQYFGPGTRLTVT.

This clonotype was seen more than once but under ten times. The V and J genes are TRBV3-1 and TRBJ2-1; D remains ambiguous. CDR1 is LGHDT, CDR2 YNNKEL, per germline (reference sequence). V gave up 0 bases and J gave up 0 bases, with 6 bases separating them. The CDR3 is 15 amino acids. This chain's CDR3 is CASSQERSSYNEQFF. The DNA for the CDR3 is TGTGCCAGCAGCCAAGAAAGGAGCTCCTACAATGAGCAGTTCTTC.

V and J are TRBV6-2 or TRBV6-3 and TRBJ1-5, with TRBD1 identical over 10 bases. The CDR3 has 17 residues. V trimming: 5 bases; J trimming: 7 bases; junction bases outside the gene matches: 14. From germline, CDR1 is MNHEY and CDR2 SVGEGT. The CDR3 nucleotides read TGTGCCAGCAGTAGAGCCGGGACAGGGGAAAGGTTGCAGCCCCAGCATTTT. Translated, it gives CASSRAGTGERLQPQHF.

For the CDR3, the DNA is TGCAGTGCTAGATTCCCTCGGGGGGAGTTCTTC. Translated, it gives CSARFPRGEFF. The chain couples TRBV20-1 to TRBJ2-1; TRBD2 aligns across 7 bases. V gave up 2 bases and J gave up 14 bases; unmatched junction bases: 6. This CDR3 is built from 11 residues. Germline V lookup: CDR1 DFQATT, CDR2 SNEGSKA (reference sequence).

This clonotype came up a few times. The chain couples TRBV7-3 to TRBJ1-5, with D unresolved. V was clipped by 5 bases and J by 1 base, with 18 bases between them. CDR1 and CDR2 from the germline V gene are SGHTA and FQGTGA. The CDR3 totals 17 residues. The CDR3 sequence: CASSPQTENLSNQPQHF. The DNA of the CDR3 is TGTGCCAGCAGCCCTCAGACGGAAAACTTGAGCAATCAGCCCCAGCATTTT.

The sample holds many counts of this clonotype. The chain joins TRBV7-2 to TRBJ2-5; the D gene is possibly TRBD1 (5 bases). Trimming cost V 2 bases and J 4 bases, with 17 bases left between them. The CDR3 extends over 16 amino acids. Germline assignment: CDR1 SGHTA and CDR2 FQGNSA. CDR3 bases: TGTGCCAGCAGCTTATCTAGGGGCGGTTTTGGAGAGACCCAGTACTTC. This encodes CASSLSRGGFGETQYF.

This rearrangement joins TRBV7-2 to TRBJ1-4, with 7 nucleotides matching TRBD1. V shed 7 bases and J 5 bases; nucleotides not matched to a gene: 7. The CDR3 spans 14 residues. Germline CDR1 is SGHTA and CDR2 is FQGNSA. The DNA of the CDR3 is TGTGCCAGCACTTTGGACAGGAGCAATGAAAAACTGTTTTTT. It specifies CASTLDRSNEKLFF.